The clone carrying this T cell receptor beta chain has ten or more counts. What it recognizes is unknown. Losses at the gene ends were 7 bases for V and 4 bases for J; bases not matched to a gene: 7. The germline gives CDR1 SGHTA, CDR2 FQGNSA. This CDR3 comprises 14 residues. This sample is part of a study of blood T cells in healthy people across ages. Alongside a J-beta primer mix, a sample-barcoded 5' primer served in a second PCR lasting about 7 to 11 cycles. Via MiXCR, TCRdb re-called the 5' RACE reads, giving one row per CDR3 protein. Of 650,000 to 800,000 distinct CDR3 sequences listed, 40% to 50% are singletons. Study results and caveats: Estimated diversity that came from one million T cells was considered an underestimate. Any conclusive comparison of naive versus antigen-experienced cells was prevented by using unsorted PBMCs.

The chain employs TRBV7-2 and TRBJ1-2, with 9 bases aligning to TRBD1. This clonotype was obtained from a man aged 55 to 69 in good health. Sequencing was carried out using blood. The CDR3 DNA is TGTGCCAGCAATTCCGGGACAGGGATCTATGGCTACACCTTC. Its protein is CASNSGTGIYGYTF.